This T cell receptor beta chain was captured by sequencing in a study of blood T cell repertoires in COVID-19. TCRdb's table, derived via immunoSEQ multiplex PCR, lists solely in-frame clones and lacks some. The sample shows nearly 400,000 clones, over 85% of them seen only once. This CDR3 spans 12 amino acids. J lost 7 bases, V lost 7 bases, and 4 bases had no gene match. Participants were placed into cohorts based on the clinical history they reported. Sample: PBMCs or T cells enriched from blood (not recorded which). The chain employs TRBV12-3 or TRBV12-4 and TRBJ2-5, with TRBD1 identical over 9 bases. The sequence derives from a woman in her thirties who had recovered from COVID-19. In nucleotides, the CDR3 is TGTGCCAGCAAGGCGGACAGGGGGACCCAGTACTTC. Translation gives CASKADRGTQYF.